The sequence of this T cell receptor beta chain was determined in a study of T-cell reconstitution after alpha-beta-depleted transplantation in children. J lost 3 bases, V lost 4 bases, and 11 bases had no gene match. This CDR3 is built from 16 residues. Germline V gene lookup returns CDR1 GTSNPN and CDR2 SVGIG (reference sequence). This sample's TCRbeta library carried unique molecular identifier barcodes. TCRdb used MiXCR to reprocess the PCR reads, holding one entry per CDR3 protein. The sample has some 500,000 distinct CDR3 sequences; 32% are singletons. The chain recombines TRBV30 with TRBJ1-2, with 10 bases identical to TRBD1. This specimen consisted of PBMCs from the stem cell graft donor, obtained from the stem cell graft. The receptor was isolated from a human donor who donated a stem cell graft to a child with aplastic anemia. The CDR3 sequence: CAWTRDRGMVHYGYTF. The CDR3 DNA follows: TGTGCCTGGACCCGGGACAGGGGAATGGTTCACTATGGCTACACCTTC.